This T cell receptor (beta chain) originates from a study of blood T cell repertoires in COVID-19. Study-level background: Whether acute or convalescent, the COVID-19 samples came from the United States, Italy and Spain. Nucleic acid was either cDNA or gDNA, and it came from T cells, B-cell-depleted T cells, or PBMCs.

The CDR3 consists of 15 residues. Germline V lookup: CDR1 SQVTM, CDR2 ANQGSEA. This clone occurred a few times. Compared with germline, one end of the junction differs, possibly owing to a read error. In the original workflow: Reference gene primer amplification gave estimated nucleated cell counts. Libraries were prepared by immunoSEQ multiplex PCR; TCRdb keeps only in-frame clonotypes and omits some of them. For V, J and clone size, that table is used; D and trimming come from the DNA. The sample gives about 49,000 clones, less than 90% of which show up once; roughly 12% is in the top ten. This clonotype was obtained from a human donor in a cohort sampled during active COVID-19. The sample was peripheral blood. This chain uses TRBV29-1 with TRBJ1-1; no clear D. For the CDR3, the DNA is TGCAGCGCTGAAGGCGGCGGATCCAAGGTGACTGAAGCTTTCTTT. Translating gives CSAEGGGSKVTEAFF.